This TCR beta chain was found in a study of shared clonotypes between healthy human individuals. Worth noting for this clone: What it binds is unknown.

Splitting the CD4+ cells yielded a CD45RA+ naive subset and a CD45RA-negative memory subset. Study-level results: Genetic and exposure-history diversity was limited by the few donors.

Profiled with immunoSEQ multiplex PCR; TCRdb holds only in-frame clones, not every one. The sample shows roughly 1 million clones, 78% of them seen only once. The TCR sequence derives from a man younger than 35 in good health. Some clones in this sample may be carry-over from other donors' samples. The sequenced sample consisted of memory CD4+ T cells from PBMCs. Subset denoted: CD45RA-negative fraction.

The CDR3, as DNA: TGTGCCAGCAGCAAACTAGGCCAGATGCCCTACGAGCAGTACTTC. Its translation: CASSKLGQMPYEQYF. The chain has TRBV7-9 and TRBJ2-7; D might be TRBD2 (5 bases). Germline CDR1 SEHNR, CDR2 FQNEAQ (reference sequence). The CDR3 loop spans 15 amino acids. Trimming stripped 5 bases from V and 2 bases from J, with 16 bases between.